Listed below are T cell receptor beta chains from one sample, sequenced in a study of blood T cell repertoires in COVID-19. Profiled with immunoSEQ multiplex PCR; TCRdb holds only in-frame clones, not every one. The table lists 70,000 to 95,000 clones, just over 90% of them singletons, with 3.9% in the top ten. The specimen sequenced was peripheral blood. These receptors came from a woman between 45 and 60 years old in a cohort sampled during active COVID-19. Each CDR3 is given with its conserved first and last residue. The D gene is left open where the match is weak. A clone size is listed for some rows: how often the clone was seen (once, few, many), or a class if it is expanded.

CDR3nt: TGTGCCTCCGGGACTAGCGGATACAATGAGCAGTTCTTC
CDR3aa: CASGTSGYNEQFF
abundance: NA
d_gene: TRBD2
j_gene: TRBJ2-1
v_gene: TRBV30

CDR3nt: TGCGCCAGCAGCCAGGGGGGACCCACGGGAGCTTTCTTT
CDR3aa: CASSQGGPTGAFF
abundance: NA
d_gene: TRBD1
j_gene: TRBJ1-1
v_gene: TRBV10-1

CDR3nt: TGTGCCAGCAGCCAAGGGGGCAGTAGTAATTCACCCCTCCACTTT
CDR3aa: CASSQGGSSNSPLHF
abundance: few
d_gene: NA
j_gene: TRBJ1-6
v_gene: TRBV3-1/TRBV3-2

CDR3nt: TGTGCCAGCAGGGAAGACAGGGGGCGCGTTGGGACCCAGTACTTC
CDR3aa: CASREDRGRVGTQYF
abundance: once
d_gene: TRBD1
j_gene: TRBJ2-5
v_gene: TRBV6-1

CDR3nt: TGTGCCAGCAGCGTAGTACAGGGCCCACTGGTTGAGCAGTTCTTC
CDR3aa: CASSVVQGPLVEQFF
abundance: NA
d_gene: NA
j_gene: TRBJ2-1
v_gene: TRBV9

CDR3nt: TGCGCCAGCAGCTTGAACAGGGACAACTATGGCTACACCTTC
CDR3aa: CASSLNRDNYGYTF
abundance: NA
d_gene: NA
j_gene: TRBJ1-2
v_gene: TRBV5-1

CDR3nt: TGTGCCAGCAGCCCCGGGAGGGAGCGGTACAATGAGCAGTTCTTC
CDR3aa: CASSPGRERYNEQFF
abundance: NA
d_gene: TRBD2
j_gene: TRBJ2-1
v_gene: TRBV7-3

CDR3nt: TGTGCCACCAGCAGAGATCGCGGGTCCTACAATCAGCCCCAGCATTTT
CDR3aa: CATSRDRGSYNQPQHF
abundance: NA
d_gene: NA
j_gene: TRBJ1-5
v_gene: TRBV15

CDR3nt: TGTGCCAGCAGCTCTCCCTATCTAGGAGATACGCAGTATTTT
CDR3aa: CASSSPYLGDTQYF
abundance: NA
d_gene: NA
j_gene: TRBJ2-3
v_gene: TRBV7-2

CDR3nt: TGTGCCACCAGTGACCCTTACCGGGGGGAACAAGAGACCCAGTACTTC
CDR3aa: CATSDPYRGEQETQYF
abundance: NA
d_gene: TRBD2
j_gene: TRBJ2-5
v_gene: TRBV24-1

CDR3nt: TGTGCCAGCAGCTTATCTGAGAACTATGGCTACACCTTC
CDR3aa: CASSLSENYGYTF
abundance: NA
d_gene: NA
j_gene: TRBJ1-2
v_gene: TRBV7-8

CDR3nt: TGTGCCAGCAGCCAAGAGTTGGGACAGCCCTATGGCTACACCTTC
CDR3aa: CASSQELGQPYGYTF
abundance: NA
d_gene: TRBD1
j_gene: TRBJ1-2
v_gene: TRBV3-1/TRBV3-2

CDR3nt: TGTGCCTGGAGTGTACTGACAGGGGGCTGGGATTCACCCCTCCACTTT
CDR3aa: CAWSVLTGGWDSPLHF
abundance: NA
d_gene: TRBD1
j_gene: TRBJ1-6
v_gene: TRBV30

CDR3nt: TGTGCCAGCAGTGATCAGGGAGGGTTTGGAAACACCATATATTTT
CDR3aa: CASSDQGGFGNTIYF
abundance: NA
d_gene: NA
j_gene: TRBJ1-3
v_gene: TRBV6-1

CDR3nt: TGTGCCAGCTCACCAGCGGGACAGGGCGATTCACCCCTCCACTTT
CDR3aa: CASSPAGQGDSPLHF
abundance: NA
d_gene: TRBD1
j_gene: TRBJ1-6
v_gene: TRBV18

CDR3nt: TGTGCCAGCAGCTTGGAGGGACAGTCCTACGAGCAGTACTTC
CDR3aa: CASSLEGQSYEQYF
abundance: once
d_gene: NA
j_gene: TRBJ2-7
v_gene: TRBV7-9

CDR3nt: TGTGCCAGCTTCCGGGAGAAGGGGAATGAGCAGTTCTTC
CDR3aa: CASFREKGNEQFF
abundance: once
d_gene: NA
j_gene: TRBJ2-1
v_gene: TRBV2

CDR3nt: TGTGCCAGCAGTTTCGGCAGGGGGCGCCCCGGGGAGCTGTTTTTT
CDR3aa: CASSFGRGRPGELFF
abundance: NA
d_gene: TRBD1
j_gene: TRBJ2-2
v_gene: TRBV6-5

CDR3nt: TGTGCCACCAGTGACCCGGGACAGATAATCTCCTACGAGCAGTACTTC
CDR3aa: CATSDPGQIISYEQYF
abundance: NA
d_gene: TRBD1
j_gene: TRBJ2-7
v_gene: TRBV24-1

CDR3nt: TGTGCCAGCAGCTTCCAGCGGGAGGCCACCGGGGAGCTGTTTTTT
CDR3aa: CASSFQREATGELFF
abundance: NA
d_gene: TRBD2
j_gene: TRBJ2-2
v_gene: TRBV11-2

CDR3nt: TGTGCCAGCAGCTTAAAGGCCCCTGCTAGCGCCTACTACAATGAGCAGTTCTTC
CDR3aa: CASSLKAPASAYYNEQFF
abundance: once
d_gene: NA
j_gene: TRBJ2-1
v_gene: TRBV7-3

CDR3nt: TGCAGCGTCAAGGGCCTAGCGGGAAACGAGCAGTACTTC
CDR3aa: CSVKGLAGNEQYF
abundance: NA
d_gene: TRBD2
j_gene: TRBJ2-7
v_gene: TRBV29-1

CDR3nt: TGTGCCAGCAGCACGGACAGGGGGAGAAACACCATATATTTT
CDR3aa: CASSTDRGRNTIYF
abundance: NA
d_gene: TRBD1
j_gene: TRBJ1-3
v_gene: TRBV11-2

CDR3nt: TGTGCCAGCAGTTTAGGCAGATACACTGAAGCTTTCTTT
CDR3aa: CASSLGRYTEAFF
abundance: NA
d_gene: NA
j_gene: TRBJ1-1
v_gene: TRBV28

CDR3nt: TGTGCCACCAGTGCCTCGGGGGTGGGGAAAGAGACCCAGTACTTC
CDR3aa: CATSASGVGKETQYF
abundance: once
d_gene: NA
j_gene: TRBJ2-5
v_gene: TRBV24-1

CDR3nt: TGCGCCAGCAGCTACCGGGACAGGGTCCCTGAAGCTTTCTTT
CDR3aa: CASSYRDRVPEAFF
abundance: NA
d_gene: TRBD1
j_gene: TRBJ1-1
v_gene: TRBV4-1

CDR3nt: TGTGCCAGCAGCTTAGGGGGCTTGGCCTATAATTCACCCCTCCACTTT
CDR3aa: CASSLGGLAYNSPLHF
abundance: NA
d_gene: NA
j_gene: TRBJ1-6
v_gene: TRBV7-8

CDR3nt: TGTGCCAGCAGCCCCGCGGGACTAGCGGGACCCCCCGGGGAGCAGTTCTTC
CDR3aa: CASSPAGLAGPPGEQFF
abundance: NA
d_gene: TRBD2
j_gene: TRBJ2-1
v_gene: TRBV13